The 19 T cell receptor beta chains below come from one sample, sequenced in a study of tumor-infiltrating lymphocytes in primary liver carcinoma. Unsorted bulk tissue of roughly 20-34 mg yielded co-extracted RNA and DNA. Priming with a constant-region primer yielded TCR beta cDNA from 500 ng total RNA. Three nested multiplex PCR rounds, a slightly modified ARM-PCR, produced the libraries for TCR beta. For approximately 11 cycles apiece, the opening two PCR rounds ran with TRBV1-TRBV30 forward primers and a C-beta reverse primer. TCRdb re-called the multiplex PCR reads with MiXCR, one entry per CDR3 protein. The data contain approximately 110,000 distinct CDR3 sequences, around two thirds of them singletons. Sequencing was carried out using liver tumor tissue from sampling region 1. The sample's subset: tumor region T1, superior pole. The receptors derive from a woman aged 55-69 years with primary liver carcinoma and hepatitis B virus infection.

As regards this clonotype: This sequence may be a read error, since a much larger clone differs from it by one base. CDR3 coding DNA: TGTGCCAGCATTCCGAGTAGCCAAACCTACAATGAGCAGTTCTTC. Translation gives CASIPSSQTYNEQFF. This rearrangement joins TRBV6-5 to TRBJ2-1; D is uncertain. CDR1 MNHEY and CDR2 SVGAGI come from the germline V gene. This CDR3 has 15 amino acids. V shed 7 bases and J shed 2 bases, with 15 bases lying between them.

As concerns this clonotype: An end of the junction differs from the germline gene, which may be a read error. The chain couples TRBV28 to TRBJ2-7, with 12 bases matching TRBD2. CDR1 and CDR2 (germline): MDHEN, SYDVKM. This CDR3 region has 15 residues. The CDR3 here is CASSDPSGRGYGQYF. The DNA of the CDR3 is TGTGCCAGCAGTGACCCTAGCGGGAGGGGGTACGGGCAGTACTTC.

A remark on this clonotype: A much bigger clone sits one base away, suggesting this may be a read error. This chain uses TRBV12-3 or TRBV12-4 with TRBJ2-3; no reliable D call. The CDR3 runs 13 residues. The V gene lost 8 bases and the J gene lost 3 bases, with 12 bases spanning the gap. CDR3 DNA sequence: TGTGCCAGCGACTTGGGTGGTACAGATACGCAGTATTTT. Amino acid sequence: CASDLGGTDTQYF.

The chain links TRBV6-5 to TRBJ1-5; D remains unclear. Per germline, CDR1 MNHEY and CDR2 SVGAGI. The CDR3 consists of 15 residues. The V end lost 2 bases, the J end lost 1 base, and 9 bases lay between the germline ends. The CDR3 region is CASSYAKSSNQPQHF. DNA for the CDR3: TGTGCCAGCAGTTACGCCAAAAGCAGCAATCAGCCCCAGCATTTT.

For this clonotype: The junction does not match germline at one end; this may be a read error. V is TRBV5-1 and J is TRBJ2-3; 7 nucleotides align to TRBD1. Germline V lookup: CDR1 SGHRS, CDR2 YFSETQ. There are 13 residues in the CDR3. CDR3 DNA: TGCGCCAGCAGCCCTCGACAGGGAGATATGCAGTATTTT. Translation: CASSPRQGDMQYF.

As concerns this clonotype: Relative to the germline gene, one junction end is altered; a read error may explain this. V gene TRBV25-1 combines with J gene TRBJ1-2, with unresolved D. CDR3 length equals 14 residues. Germline values: CDR1 MGHDK, CDR2 SYGVNS. DNA for the CDR3: TGTGCCAGCAGTGAGCCGACCGCTAACTATGGCTACGCCTTC. This gives the protein CASSEPTANYGYAF.

Note on this clonotype: It may be a read error: a sequence one base away is much more abundant. This rearrangement joins TRBV29-1 to TRBJ1-2; the D is unclear. Germline V gives CDR1 SQVTM, CDR2 ANQGSEA. The CDR3 spans 10 residues. This CDR3 reads CSVELYGYAF. CDR3 DNA: TGCAGCGTTGAGCTCTATGGCTACGCCTTC. The complete variable domain, with remaining parts taken from reference TRBV29-1 and TRBJ1-2, reads SAVISQKPSRDICQRGTSLTIQCQVDSQVTMMFWYRQQPGQSLTLIATANQGSEATYESGFVIDKFPISRPNLTFSTLTVSNMSPEDSSIYLCSVELYGYAFGSGTRLTVV.

About this clonotype: Relative to the germline gene, one junction end is altered; a read error may explain this. V usage is TRBV11-2 and J usage is TRBJ2-1; 7 bases fit TRBD2. Germline V gives CDR1 SGHAT, CDR2 FQNNGV. The CDR3 has 15 residues. In nucleotides, the CDR3 is TGTGCCAGCAACTTAGATGGGACTAACTACAATGAGCAGTTATTC. Amino acid sequence: CASNLDGTNYNEQLF.

This clonotype has ten or more counts. The chain carries TRBV10-3 and TRBJ1-1; the D gene is possibly TRBD1 (6 bases). This CDR3 has 13 amino acids. The germline V gene has CDR1 ENHRY and CDR2 SYGVKD. The V end was cut by 6 bases, the J end by 7 bases, with 15 bases between. The CDR3 loop is CAIRDRDISEAFF. The CDR3 DNA is TGTGCCATCAGGGACCGGGACATTAGTGAAGCTTTCTTT.

This clonotype was observed once. A read error may produce the germline difference seen at one junction end. This chain links TRBV5-5 with TRBJ1-5; D uncertain. From germline, CDR1 is SGHKS and CDR2 YYEKEE (reference sequence). CDR3 length: 15 residues. DNA of the CDR3: TGTGCCAGCAGCTTTGGGTCGGCGGGATATCAACCCCAGCATTTT. It translates to CASSFGSAGYQPQHF.

As for this clonotype: This clone may be a read error of a much larger clone one base away. This chain uses TRBV4-1 with TRBJ2-1; weak D call: TRBD2 (6 bases). Germline CDR1 MGHRA, CDR2 YSYEKL. The CDR3 has 16 residues. Trimming removed 3 bases at V and 2 bases at J, with 14 bases between. Here the CDR3 reads CASSHVVGGAYNEQFF. CDR3 bases: TGCGCCAGCAGCCATGTAGTGGGAGGTGCCTACAATGAGCAGTTCTTC.

In this sample, this clonotype turned up a few times. Possible read error: a much larger clone is one base away. The chain carries TRBV4-1 and TRBJ2-7, with TRBD2 matching 7 bases. CDR3 size: 19 residues. Germline V gene data show CDR1 as MGHRA and CDR2 as YSYEKL. The CDR3 region is CVSSQDSPLTSRITYEQYF. The CDR3 DNA is TGCGTCAGCAGCCAAGATTCCCCCCTGACTAGCCGAATAACCTACGAGCAGTACTTC.

Worth noting for this clonotype: A much larger clone sits a single nucleotide away, making a read error possible. The V gene is TRBV6-5, the J gene TRBJ1-1; D is undetermined. Trimming cost V 4 bases and J 3 bases, with 9 bases left between them. The CDR3 has 13 residues. Looked up from germline, CDR1 is MNHEY and CDR2 is SVGAGI. CDR3 protein: CASSSRIDTEAFF. CDR3 DNA: TGTGCCAGCAGTTCACGTATCGACACTGAAGCTTTCTTT.

Regarding this clonotype: At one of its ends the junction is not consistent with the germline gene, which may arise from a read error. The chain has TRBV28 and TRBJ2-1; D perhaps matches TRBD1 (5 bases). Germline V gene lookup returns CDR1 MDHEN and CDR2 SYDVKM. This CDR3 has 15 residues. Here the CDR3 reads CASTAGIGLYDEQFF. CDR3 coding DNA: TGTGCCAGCACCGCAGGGATTGGGCTCTACGATGAGCAGTTCTTC.

A note on this clonotype: A read error is possible here, since a much larger clone lies one base away. This chain uses TRBV28 with TRBJ1-5; unclear D gene. In germline, CDR1 is MDHEN, CDR2 SYDVKM. Trimming stripped 2 bases from V and 3 bases from J, with 11 bases between. This CDR3 spans 15 amino acids. In DNA, the CDR3 is TGTGCCAGCAGTTTAGAGATAGGACTCAATCAGCCCCAGCATTTT. Translated, it gives CASSLEIGLNQPQHF.

The V gene is TRBV11-3, the J gene TRBJ2-5; D gene uncertain. There are 14 residues in the CDR3. Per the germline V gene, CDR1 is SGHNT and CDR2 is YENEEA. Trimming cost V 5 bases and J 5 bases, with 15 bases left between them. CDR3 protein: CASSLAGLRETQYF. In DNA, the CDR3 is TGTGCCAGCAGCCTGGCAGGCTTGCGGGAGACCCAGTACTTC. Full variable domain (rest looked up from reference TRBV11-3 and TRBJ2-5): EAGVVQSPRYKIIEKKQPVAFWCNPISGHNTLYWYLQNLGQGPELLIRYENEEAVDDSQLPKDRFSAERLKGVDSTLKIQPAELGDSAVYLCASSLAGLRETQYFGPGTRLLVL.

As to this clonotype: The junction shows a germline mismatch at one end, possibly a read error. V and J are TRBV10-3 and TRBJ2-1; TRBD1 or TRBD2 may be the D gene (6 bases each). Germline V gene data show CDR1 as ENHRY and CDR2 as SYGVKD. There are 14 residues in the CDR3. The DNA for the CDR3 is TGTGCCATCAGTGAGGGAAATAGCGGTTATGGACAGCTCTTC. Protein product: CAISEGNSGYGQLF.

V is TRBV11-2 and J is TRBJ1-1; D uncertain. CDR1 and CDR2 from the germline V gene are SGHAT and FQNNGV. CDR3 length: 15 residues. Trimming removed 7 bases at V and 0 bases at J, with 15 bases between. The CDR3 reads CASNIDPSVNTEAFF. Written as DNA, the CDR3 is TGTGCCAGCAACATAGATCCCTCGGTGAACACTGAAGCTTTCTTT.

This sequence joins TRBV11-2 and TRBJ2-7; D gene unclear. Trimming took 1 base from V and 9 from J, leaving 10 bases between them. The CDR3 is 12 residues long. In germline, CDR1 is SGHAT, CDR2 FQNNGV. Here the CDR3 reads CASSLVQDGQYF. Written as DNA, the CDR3 is TGTGCCAGCAGCTTAGTCCAGGACGGGCAGTACTTC.